This T cell receptor (beta chain) was profiled in a study of cytomegalovirus exposure and HLA in healthy donors. Whole-study context: An earlier analysis found 117 million unique TCR beta sequences from approximately 200 million T cells.

This clone was counted only a few times. The target antigen is unknown. Amplification used 60 Vbeta primers and 13 Jbeta primers. TCRdb's copy holds only in-frame clones and misses some; the assay was immunoSEQ multiplex PCR. The sample records under 200,000 clones, 80% to 90% being singletons. This CDR3 region has 13 residues. V lost 5 bases and J 7 bases, leaving 14 bases between the germline ends. Germline loops: CDR1 MGHRA, CDR2 YSYEKL. General observations from the study: In an earlier analysis, in about 530 donors, most V segments appeared productive either ~87% or ~30% of the time. Rare TCR sequences dominated, though some public TCRs recurred in many donors. In a later analysis, an Asian-associated ancestry cluster reportedly showed fewer N-insertions than the 666-donor mean.

The sample was PBMCs. This chain uses TRBV4-1 with TRBJ1-1; D is unclear. This sequence was found in a woman under 30 in good health and CMV-seronegative. CDR3 DNA: TGCGCCAGCAGCTCTCGTTACCGCGGTGAAGCTTTCTTT. It encodes CASSSRYRGEAFF.